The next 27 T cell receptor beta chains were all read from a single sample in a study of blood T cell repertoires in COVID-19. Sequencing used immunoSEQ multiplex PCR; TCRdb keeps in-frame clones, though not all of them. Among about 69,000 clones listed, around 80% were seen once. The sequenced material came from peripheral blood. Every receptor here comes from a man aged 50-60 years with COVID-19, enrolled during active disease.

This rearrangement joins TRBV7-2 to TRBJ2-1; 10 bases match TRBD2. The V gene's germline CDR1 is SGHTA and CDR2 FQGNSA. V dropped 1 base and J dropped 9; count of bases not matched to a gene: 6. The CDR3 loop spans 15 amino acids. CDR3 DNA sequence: TGTGCCAGCAGCTTAGGTCCAGCGGGGGGGAGTGAGCAGTTCTTC. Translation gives CASSLGPAGGSEQFF.

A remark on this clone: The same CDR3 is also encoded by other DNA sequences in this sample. CDR3 residues: CASSLTGQGYEQYF. DNA for the CDR3: TGTGCCAGCAGCTTAACTGGACAGGGCTACGAGCAGTACTTC. V gene TRBV7-3 combines with J gene TRBJ2-7; 8 bases map to TRBD1. The V gene end was trimmed by 0 bases and the J gene end by 3 bases; junction bases not matched to a gene: 1. The CDR3 has 14 amino acids. Per the germline V gene, CDR1 is SGHTA and CDR2 is FQGTGA.

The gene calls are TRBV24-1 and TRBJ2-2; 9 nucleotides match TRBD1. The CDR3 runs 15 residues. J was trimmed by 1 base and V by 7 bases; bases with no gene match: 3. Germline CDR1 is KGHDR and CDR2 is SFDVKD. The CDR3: CATSSGQGNTGELFF. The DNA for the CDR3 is TGTGCCACCAGCTCGGGACAGGGGAACACCGGGGAGCTGTTTTTT.

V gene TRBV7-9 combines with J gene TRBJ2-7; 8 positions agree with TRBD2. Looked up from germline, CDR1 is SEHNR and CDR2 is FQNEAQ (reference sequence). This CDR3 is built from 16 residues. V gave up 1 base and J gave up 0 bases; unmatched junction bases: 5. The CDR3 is CASSLGASGSSYEQYF. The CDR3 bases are TGTGCCAGCAGCTTAGGGGCTAGCGGGTCCTCCTACGAGCAGTACTTC.

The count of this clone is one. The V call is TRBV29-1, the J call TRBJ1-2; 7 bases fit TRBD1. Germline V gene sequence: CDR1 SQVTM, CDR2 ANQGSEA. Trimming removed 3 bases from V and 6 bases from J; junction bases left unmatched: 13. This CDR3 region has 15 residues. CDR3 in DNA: TGCAGCGTTGAGGGTCCGCCAGACAGGGTCGATGGCTACACCTTC. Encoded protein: CSVEGPPDRVDGYTF.

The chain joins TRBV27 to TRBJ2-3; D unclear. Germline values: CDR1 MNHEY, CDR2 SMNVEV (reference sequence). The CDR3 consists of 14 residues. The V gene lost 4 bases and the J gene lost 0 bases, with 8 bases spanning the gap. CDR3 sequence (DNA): TGTGCCAGCAGTTATGGAGAGAGCACAGATACGCAGTATTTT. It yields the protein CASSYGESTDTQYF.

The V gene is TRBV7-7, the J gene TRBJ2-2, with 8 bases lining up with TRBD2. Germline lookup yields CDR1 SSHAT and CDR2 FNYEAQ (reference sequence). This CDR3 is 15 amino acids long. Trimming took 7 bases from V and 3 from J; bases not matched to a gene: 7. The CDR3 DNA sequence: TGTGCCAGCACCAACGGGGGGGCCGACACCGGGGAGCTGTTTTTT. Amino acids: CASTNGGADTGELFF.

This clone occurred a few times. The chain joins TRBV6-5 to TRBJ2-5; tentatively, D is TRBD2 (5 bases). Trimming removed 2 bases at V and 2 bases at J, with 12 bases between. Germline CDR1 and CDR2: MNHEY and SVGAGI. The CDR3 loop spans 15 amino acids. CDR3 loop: CASSYASGIQETQYF. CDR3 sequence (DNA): TGTGCCAGCAGTTACGCCTCGGGAATACAAGAGACCCAGTACTTC.

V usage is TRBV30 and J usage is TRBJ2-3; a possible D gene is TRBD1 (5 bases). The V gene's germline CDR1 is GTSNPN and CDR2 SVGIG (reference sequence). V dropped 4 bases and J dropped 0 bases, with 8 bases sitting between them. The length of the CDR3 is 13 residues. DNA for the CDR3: TGTGCCTGGACAGGGCCTAGCACAGATACGCAGTATTTT. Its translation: CAWTGPSTDTQYF. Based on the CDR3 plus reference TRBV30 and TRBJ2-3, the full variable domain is SQTIHQWPATLVQPVGSPLSLECTVEGTSNPNLYWYRQAAGRGLQLLFYSVGIGQISSEVPQNLSASRPQDRQFILSSKKLLLSDSGFYLCAWTGPSTDTQYFGPGTRLTVL.

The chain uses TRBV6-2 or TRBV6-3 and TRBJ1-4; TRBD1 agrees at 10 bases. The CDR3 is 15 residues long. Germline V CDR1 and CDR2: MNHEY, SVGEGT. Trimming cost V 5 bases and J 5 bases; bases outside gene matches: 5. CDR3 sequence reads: CASSTETGGNEKLFF. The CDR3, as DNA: TGTGCCAGCAGTACCGAGACAGGGGGCAATGAAAAACTGTTTTTT.

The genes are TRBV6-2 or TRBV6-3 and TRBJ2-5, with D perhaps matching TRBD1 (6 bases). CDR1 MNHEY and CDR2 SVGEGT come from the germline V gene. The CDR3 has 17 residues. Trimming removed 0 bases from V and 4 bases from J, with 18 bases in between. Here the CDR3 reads CASSYSSAGAPAETQYF. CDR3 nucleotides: TGTGCCAGCAGTTACTCGAGTGCAGGGGCGCCGGCAGAGACCCAGTACTTC.

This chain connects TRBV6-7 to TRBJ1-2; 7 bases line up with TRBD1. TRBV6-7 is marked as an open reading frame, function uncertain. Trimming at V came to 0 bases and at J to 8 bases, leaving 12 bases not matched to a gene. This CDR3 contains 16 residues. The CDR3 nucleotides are TGTGCCAGCAGTTACTCAGTTTTCCCAGGGGGTCACGGCTACACCTTC. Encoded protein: CASSYSVFPGGHGYTF.

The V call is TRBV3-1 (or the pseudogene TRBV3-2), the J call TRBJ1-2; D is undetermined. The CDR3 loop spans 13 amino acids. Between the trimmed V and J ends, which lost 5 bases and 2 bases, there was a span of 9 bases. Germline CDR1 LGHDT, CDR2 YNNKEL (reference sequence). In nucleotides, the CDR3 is TGTGCCAGCAGCTCGATACTGAACTATGGCTACACCTTC. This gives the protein CASSSILNYGYTF.

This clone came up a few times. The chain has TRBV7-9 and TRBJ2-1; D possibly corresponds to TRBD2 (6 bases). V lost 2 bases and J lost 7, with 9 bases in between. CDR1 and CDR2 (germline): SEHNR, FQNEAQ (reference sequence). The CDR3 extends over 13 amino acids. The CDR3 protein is CASSLPAGNEQFF. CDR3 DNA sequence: TGTGCCAGCAGCTTACCTGCGGGGAATGAGCAGTTCTTC.

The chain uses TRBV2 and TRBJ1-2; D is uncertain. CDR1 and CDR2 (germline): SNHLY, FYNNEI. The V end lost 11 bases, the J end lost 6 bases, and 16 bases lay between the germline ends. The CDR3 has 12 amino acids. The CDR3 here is CAATTLYNGYTF. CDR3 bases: TGTGCCGCAACAACCCTGTACAATGGCTACACCTTC.

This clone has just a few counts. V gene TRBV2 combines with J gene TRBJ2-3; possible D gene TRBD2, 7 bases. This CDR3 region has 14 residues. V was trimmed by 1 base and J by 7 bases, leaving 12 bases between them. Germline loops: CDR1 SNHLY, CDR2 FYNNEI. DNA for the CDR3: TGTGCCAGCAGTGAAGAAGGGGGGGCAAATACGCAGTATTTT. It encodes CASSEEGGANTQYF.

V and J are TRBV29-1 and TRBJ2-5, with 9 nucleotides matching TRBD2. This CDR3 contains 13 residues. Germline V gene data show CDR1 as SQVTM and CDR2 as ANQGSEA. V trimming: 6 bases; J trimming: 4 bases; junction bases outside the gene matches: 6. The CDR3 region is CSVAGGRRETQYF. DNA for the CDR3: TGCAGCGTGGCGGGGGGGCGGCGAGAGACCCAGTACTTC.

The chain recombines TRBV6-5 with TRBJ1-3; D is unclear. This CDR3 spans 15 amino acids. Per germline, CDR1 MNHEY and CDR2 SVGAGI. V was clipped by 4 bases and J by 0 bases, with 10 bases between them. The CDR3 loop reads CASSFAASSGNTIYF. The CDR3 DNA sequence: TGTGCCAGCAGTTTCGCGGCCTCCTCTGGAAACACCATATATTTT.

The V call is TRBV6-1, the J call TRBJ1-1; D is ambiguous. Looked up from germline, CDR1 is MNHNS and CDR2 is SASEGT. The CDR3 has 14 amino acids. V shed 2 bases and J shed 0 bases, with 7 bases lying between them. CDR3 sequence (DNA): TGTGCCAGCAGTGAATGGCAGATGAACACTGAAGCTTTCTTT. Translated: CASSEWQMNTEAFF.

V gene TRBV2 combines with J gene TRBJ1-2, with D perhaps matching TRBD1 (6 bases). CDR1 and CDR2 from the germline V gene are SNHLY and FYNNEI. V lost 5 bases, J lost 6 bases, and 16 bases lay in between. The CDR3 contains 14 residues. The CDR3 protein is CASSRTQGIDGYTF. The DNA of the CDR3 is TGTGCCAGCAGTCGGACACAGGGTATTGATGGCTACACCTTC.

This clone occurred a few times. CDR3 DNA: TGTGCCAGCAGCGTGAGCGGAGGCGGCGGGGAGCTGTTTTTT. Translated: CASSVSGGGGELFF. The chain uses TRBV9 and TRBJ2-2; possibly TRBD2 for D (5 bases). Trimming took off 2 bases at V and 7 bases at J, with 12 bases between the two ends. This CDR3 comprises 14 residues. Germline V gene data show CDR1 as SGDLS and CDR2 as YYNGEE. Full variable domain (missing parts from reference TRBV9 and TRBJ2-2): DSGVTQTPKHLITATGQRVTLRCSPRSGDLSVYWYQQSLDQGLQFLIQYYNGEERAKGNILERFSAQQFPDLHSELNLSSLELGDSALYFCASSVSGGGGELFFGEGSRLTVL.

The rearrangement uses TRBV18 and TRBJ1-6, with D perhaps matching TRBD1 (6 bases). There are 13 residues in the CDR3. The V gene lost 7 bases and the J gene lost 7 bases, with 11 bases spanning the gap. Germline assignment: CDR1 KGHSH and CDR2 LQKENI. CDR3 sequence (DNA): TGTGCCAGCTGCACAGGGACCAATTCACCCCTCCACTTT. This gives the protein CASCTGTNSPLHF.

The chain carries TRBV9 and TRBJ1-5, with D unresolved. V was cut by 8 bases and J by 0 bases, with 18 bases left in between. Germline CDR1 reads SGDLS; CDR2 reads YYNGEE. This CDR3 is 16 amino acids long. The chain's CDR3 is CASEVPAKNSNQPQHF. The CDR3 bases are TGTGCCAGTGAGGTTCCGGCCAAAAATAGCAATCAGCCCCAGCATTTT.

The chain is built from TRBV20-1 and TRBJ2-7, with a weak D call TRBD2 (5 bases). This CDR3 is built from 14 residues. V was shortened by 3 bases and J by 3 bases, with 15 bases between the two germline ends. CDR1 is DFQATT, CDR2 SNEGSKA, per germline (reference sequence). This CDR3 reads CSASSRGPNYEQYF. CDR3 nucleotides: TGCAGTGCTAGTTCCCGGGGTCCCAACTACGAGCAGTACTTC.

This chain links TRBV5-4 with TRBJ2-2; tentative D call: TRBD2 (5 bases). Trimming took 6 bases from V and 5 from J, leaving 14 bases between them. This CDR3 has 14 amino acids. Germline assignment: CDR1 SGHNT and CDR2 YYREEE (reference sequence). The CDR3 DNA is TGTGCCAGCAACCCGACGGGCGGGACCGGGGAGCTGTTTTTT. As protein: CASNPTGGTGELFF.

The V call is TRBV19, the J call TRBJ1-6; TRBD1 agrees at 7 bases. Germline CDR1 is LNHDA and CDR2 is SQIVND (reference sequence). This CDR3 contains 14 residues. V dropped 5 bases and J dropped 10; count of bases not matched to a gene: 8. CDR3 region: CASSVQQGWSPLHF. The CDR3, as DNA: TGTGCCAGTAGTGTCCAACAGGGGTGGTCACCCCTCCACTTT.

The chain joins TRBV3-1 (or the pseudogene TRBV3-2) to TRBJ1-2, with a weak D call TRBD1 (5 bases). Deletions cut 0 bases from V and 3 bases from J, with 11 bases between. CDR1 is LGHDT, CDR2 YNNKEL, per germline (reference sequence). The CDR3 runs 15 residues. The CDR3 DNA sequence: TGTGCCAGCAGCCAAGATAAGGGGTTTGACTATGGCTACACCTTC. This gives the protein CASSQDKGFDYGYTF.